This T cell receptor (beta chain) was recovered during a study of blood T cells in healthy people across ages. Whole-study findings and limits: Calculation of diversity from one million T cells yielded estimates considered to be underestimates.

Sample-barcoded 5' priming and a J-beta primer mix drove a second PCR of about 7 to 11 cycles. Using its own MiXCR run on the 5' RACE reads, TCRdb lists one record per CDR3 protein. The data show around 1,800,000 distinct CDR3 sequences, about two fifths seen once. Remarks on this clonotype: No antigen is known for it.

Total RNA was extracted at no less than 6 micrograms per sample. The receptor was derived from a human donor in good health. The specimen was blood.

CDR3 protein: CASSYSRVATSYTF. CDR3 in DNA: TGTGCCAGCAGTTACTCCAGGGTTGCTACGAGCTACACCTTC. The chain carries TRBV6-5 and TRBJ1-2, with TRBD1 as a possible D gene (5 bases). Germline V gene data show CDR1 as MNHEY and CDR2 as SVGAGI. Trimming stripped 0 bases from V and 9 bases from J, with 14 bases between. CDR3 length: 14 residues.